The clone carrying this T cell receptor (beta chain) was counted a few times. MiXCR was run by TCRdb on the 5' RACE reads, yielding one entry per CDR3 protein. Among some 440,000 distinct CDR3 sequences listed, more than 20% were seen once. The data were obtained in a study of identical twins. Germline loops: CDR1 PRHDT, CDR2 FYEKMQ (reference sequence). The CDR3 contains 16 residues. V gave up 5 bases and J gave up 2 bases, with 17 bases separating them. The same specimen was also included in a second study, on T cells expressing NK-cell markers. That study adds: Top CD8+ clonotypes included the dominant CD3+CD56+NKG2C+ clonotypes in roughly 6 donors.

The sequence was obtained from a woman aged 18-29 years in good health. V is TRBV13 and J is TRBJ2-3; no reliable D call. Specimen: CD4+ T cells sorted from blood. The CDR3 bases are TGTGCCAGCAGCCAGCCGGCTGGCGGAGACACAGATACGCAGTATTTT. Translated, it gives CASSQPAGGDTDTQYF.